These T cell receptor beta chains were read from a single sample in a study of blood T cell repertoires in COVID-19. Method: immunoSEQ multiplex PCR; TCRdb's copy keeps in-frame clones and lacks some. The sample lists fewer than 50,000 clones; roughly 80% were seen once. Specimen: peripheral blood. These TCRs come from a human donor in a cohort sampled during active COVID-19. Both conserved end residues are part of each CDR3. The order of the fields is V gene, D gene, J gene, CDR3 protein. A D gene is named only where the DNA matches it firmly.

>TRBV6-5|-|TRBJ1-6
CASSFRTGNSPLHF
>TRBV30|TRBD1|TRBJ1-4
CAWSERTGANEKLFF
>TRBV5-4|TRBD1|TRBJ1-4
CASTRDRDAKLFF
>TRBV6-2/TRBV6-3|TRBD1|TRBJ2-7
CASSLLPGDRGAYEQYF
>TRBV19|-|TRBJ1-2
CASSIGRVGYGYTF
>TRBV27|TRBD1|TRBJ1-6
CASSLRTGASRSSYNSPLHF
>TRBV11-2|-|TRBJ1-1
CASSRGGGYMNTEAFF
>TRBV6-1|-|TRBJ2-7
CASSEGFQREYEQYF
>TRBV9|TRBD2|TRBJ2-7
CARWPPGGPGEQYF
>TRBV5-4|-|TRBJ1-4
CASSLAGNEKLFF
>TRBV11-2|TRBD1|TRBJ1-2
CASSFGTDNYGYTF
>TRBV30|-|TRBJ2-5
CAWGTPVGETQYF
>TRBV5-1|TRBD1|TRBJ2-2
CASSLIRDRTGELFF
>TRBV7-9|TRBD1|TRBJ1-1
CASSLETGSFSNTEAFF
>TRBV4-1|TRBD1|TRBJ1-2
CASSQGGTGNYGYTF
>TRBV4-3|TRBD1|TRBJ2-2
CASSQVGGANGELFF
>TRBV7-2|-|TRBJ1-6
CASSVNRELTRDSPLHF
>TRBV10-3|TRBD1|TRBJ2-7
CAISDRGNEQYF
>TRBV27|-|TRBJ1-2
CASGLVGGEVDGYTF
>TRBV6-2/TRBV6-3|-|TRBJ2-7
CASSYPAGTYEQYF
>TRBV24-1|TRBD2|TRBJ2-3
CATSDAGQRGATDTQYF
>TRBV5-6|-|TRBJ1-2
CASSSISTVYGYTF
>TRBV7-2|-|TRBJ1-1
CASSLDGSFRGTEAFF
>TRBV2|-|TRBJ1-2
CASSEARRDGGYTF
>TRBV19|-|TRBJ1-1
CASSIEGGNTEAFF
>TRBV5-5|-|TRBJ2-7
CASSLEADIQSYEQYF
>TRBV3-1/TRBV3-2|-|TRBJ2-7
CASSVDSPPYEQYF
>TRBV11-2|-|TRBJ1-1
CASSLDWQGYTEAFF
>TRBV3-1/TRBV3-2|-|TRBJ2-7
CASSQVLYEQYF
>TRBV4-1|-|TRBJ1-5
CASSPIEIRVGNLNQPQHF
>TRBV7-2|-|TRBJ2-7
CASSLAQGPYEQYF
>TRBV18|TRBD1|TRBJ2-5
CASSSSDRQETQYF
>TRBV28|-|TRBJ2-5
CASSPGGEETQYF
>TRBV3-1/TRBV3-2|-|TRBJ1-5
CASSPRWESNQPQHF
>TRBV5-5|-|TRBJ2-5
CASSLGGKGSLPYQETQYF
>TRBV28|TRBD2|TRBJ2-3
CASSLSGGARDTQYF
>TRBV11-3|TRBD1|TRBJ2-7
CASSQGTEYEQYF
>TRBV5-6|-|TRBJ2-7
CASSLRGFEQYF
>TRBV9|-|TRBJ2-5
CASSLLSGLGETQYF
>TRBV10-1|-|TRBJ2-2
CASSESSRTQDHTGELFF